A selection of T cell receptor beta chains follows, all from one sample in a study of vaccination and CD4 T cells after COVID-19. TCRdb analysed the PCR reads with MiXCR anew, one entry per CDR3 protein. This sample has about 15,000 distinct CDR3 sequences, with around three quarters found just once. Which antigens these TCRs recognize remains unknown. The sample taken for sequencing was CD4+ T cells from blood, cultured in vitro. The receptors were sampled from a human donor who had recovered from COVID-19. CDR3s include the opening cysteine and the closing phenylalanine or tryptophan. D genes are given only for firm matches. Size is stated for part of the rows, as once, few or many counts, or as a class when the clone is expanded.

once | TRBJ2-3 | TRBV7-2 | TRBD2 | CASSLQRRSGRVNTQYF | TGTGCCAGCAGCCTCCAAAGACGAAGCGGGAGAGTAAATACGCAGTATTTT
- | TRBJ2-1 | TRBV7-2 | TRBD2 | CASSSTSGRAGEQFF | TGTGCCAGCAGCTCGACTAGCGGGAGGGCGGGTGAGCAGTTCTTC
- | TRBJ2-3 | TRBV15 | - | CATSRLRPGNTQYF | TGTGCCACCAGCCGCTTAAGACCGGGAAATACGCAGTATTTT
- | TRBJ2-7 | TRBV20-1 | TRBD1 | CSARRRDRGPYEQYF | TGCAGTGCTAGACGCCGGGACAGGGGACCCTACGAGCAGTACTTC
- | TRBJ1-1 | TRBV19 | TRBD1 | CASSQEGATEAFF | TGTGCCAGTAGCCAGGAGGGGGCCACTGAAGCTTTCTTT
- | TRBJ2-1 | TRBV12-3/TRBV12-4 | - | CASSQGLVRGDYNEQFF | TGTGCCAGCAGCCAGGGGCTCGTGCGGGGAGACTACAATGAGCAGTTCTTC
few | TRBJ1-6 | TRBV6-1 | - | CASATDYNSPLHF | TGTGCCAGCGCTACAGACTATAATTCACCCCTCCACTTT
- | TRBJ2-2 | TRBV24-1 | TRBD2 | CATSGTIGLAGQNTGELFF | TGTGCCACCAGTGGCACGATAGGACTAGCGGGACAGAACACCGGGGAGCTGTTTTTT
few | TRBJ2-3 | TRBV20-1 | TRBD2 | CSARGVAGSTDTQYF | TGCAGTGCTAGGGGCGTAGCGGGATCCACAGATACGCAGTATTTT
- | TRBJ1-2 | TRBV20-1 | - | CSCKVNVYGYTF | TGCAGTTGTAAGGTTAATGTCTATGGCTACACCTTC
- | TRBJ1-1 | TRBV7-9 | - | CASSRTGQKNTEAFF | TGTGCCAGCAGCCGTACCGGACAGAAGAACACTGAAGCTTTCTTT
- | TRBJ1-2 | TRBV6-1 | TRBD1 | CASRSDRGFGYTF | TGTGCCAGCAGGTCCGACAGGGGCTTCGGCTACACCTTC
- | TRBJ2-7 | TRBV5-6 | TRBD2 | CASSLAWASGSHEQYF | TGTGCCAGCAGCTTGGCCTGGGCTAGCGGGAGTCACGAGCAGTACTTC
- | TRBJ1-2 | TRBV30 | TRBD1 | CAWRARGGSANYGYTF | TGTGCCTGGAGGGCCAGGGGGGGTTCGGCTAACTATGGCTACACCTTC
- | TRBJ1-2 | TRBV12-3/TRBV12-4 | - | CASSKYQTEQNYGYTF | TGTGCCAGCAGCAAATACCAGACAGAGCAAAACTATGGCTACACCTTC
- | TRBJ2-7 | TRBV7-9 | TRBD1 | CASRSTRDRNYEQYF | TGTGCCAGCAGGTCAACAAGGGACAGGAACTACGAGCAGTACTTC
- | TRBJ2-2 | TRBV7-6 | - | CATWGARTGELFF | TGTGCCACTTGGGGGGCGCGGACCGGGGAGCTGTTTTTT
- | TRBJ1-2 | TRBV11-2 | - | CASSLAGGGYTF | TGTGCCAGCAGCTTAGCCGGTGGTGGCTACACCTTC
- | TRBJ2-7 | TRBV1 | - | CTSSLLAGGLYEQYF | TGCACCAGCAGCCTGCTAGCGGGAGGTTTGTACGAGCAGTACTTC
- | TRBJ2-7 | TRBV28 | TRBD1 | CASSPGTGYHEQYF | TGTGCCAGCAGTCCCGGGACAGGGTACCACGAGCAGTACTTC
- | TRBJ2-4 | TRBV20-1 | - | CSARDLGKNIQYF | TGCAGTGCTAGAGATCTTGGCAAAAACATTCAGTACTTC
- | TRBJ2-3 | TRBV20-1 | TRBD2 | CSASGRLYTQYF | TGCAGTGCTAGCGGGAGGCTCTATACGCAGTATTTT
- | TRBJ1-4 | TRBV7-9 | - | CASSLVYGGPKLFF | TGTGCCAGCAGCTTAGTGTATGGGGGTCCAAAACTGTTTTTT
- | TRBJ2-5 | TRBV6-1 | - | CASSDLFSGRETQYF | TGTGCCAGCAGTGACCTATTTTCAGGTCGCGAGACCCAGTACTTC
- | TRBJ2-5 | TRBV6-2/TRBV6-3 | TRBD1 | CASSYGGTGRETQYF | TGTGCCAGCAGTTACGGTGGGACAGGGAGAGAGACCCAGTACTTC
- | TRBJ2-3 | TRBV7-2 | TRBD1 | CASSPGTGLSTDTQYF | TGTGCCAGCAGCCCAGGGACAGGATTAAGCACAGATACGCAGTATTTT
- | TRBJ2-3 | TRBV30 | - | CAWGLGAQYF | TGTGCCTGGGGACTTGGTGCGCAGTATTTT
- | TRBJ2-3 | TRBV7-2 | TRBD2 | CASSWGLAADTQYF | TGTGCCAGCAGCTGGGGACTAGCCGCAGATACGCAGTATTTT
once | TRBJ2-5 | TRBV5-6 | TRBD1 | CASSFDRVETQYF | TGTGCCAGCAGCTTTGACAGGGTCGAGACCCAGTACTTC
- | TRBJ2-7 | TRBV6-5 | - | CASRYNRDIAYEQYF | TGTGCCAGCAGGTACAACCGGGACATCGCCTACGAGCAGTACTTC
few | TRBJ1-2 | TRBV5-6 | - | CASSLNNHGYTF | TGTGCCAGCAGCCTTAACAACCATGGCTACACCTTC
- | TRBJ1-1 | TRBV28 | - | CASSLATRYTEAFF | TGTGCCAGCAGCCTCGCGACCCGTTACACGGAAGCTTTCTTT
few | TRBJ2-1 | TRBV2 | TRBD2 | CASNLAGGYNEQFF | TGTGCCAGCAACTTGGCGGGAGGGTACAATGAGCAGTTCTTC